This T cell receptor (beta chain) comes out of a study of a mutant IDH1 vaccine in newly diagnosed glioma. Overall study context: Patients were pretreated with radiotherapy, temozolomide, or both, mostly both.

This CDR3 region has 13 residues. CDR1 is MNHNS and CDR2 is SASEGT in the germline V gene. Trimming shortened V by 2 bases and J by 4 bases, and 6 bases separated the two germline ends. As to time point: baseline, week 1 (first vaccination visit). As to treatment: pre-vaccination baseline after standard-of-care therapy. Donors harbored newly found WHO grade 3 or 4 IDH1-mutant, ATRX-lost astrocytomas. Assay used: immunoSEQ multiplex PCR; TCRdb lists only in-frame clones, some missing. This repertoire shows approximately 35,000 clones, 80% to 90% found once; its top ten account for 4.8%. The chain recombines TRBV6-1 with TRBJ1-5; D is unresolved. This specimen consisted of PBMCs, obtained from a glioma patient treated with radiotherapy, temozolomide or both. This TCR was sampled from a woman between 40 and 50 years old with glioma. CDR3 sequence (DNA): TGTGCCAGCAGTGAATGGGGAAATCAGCCCCAGCATTTT. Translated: CASSEWGNQPQHF.